One sample yielded the 7 T cell receptor beta chains listed below, sequenced in a study of CD8+ T cells in alopecia areata. Extracted RNA was reverse transcribed into cDNA, the sequencing template. Sequenced by immunoSEQ multiplex PCR; TCRdb stores in-frame clones only, minus some. The sample lists some 180,000 clones; 40% to 65% were seen once. Treatment in this sample: oral pan-JAK inhibitor, 5-10 mg twice daily. The source was CD8+ T cells sorted from blood, collected at week 24, from a patient treated with tofacitinib. All receptors come from a human donor with alopecia areata.

This chain uses TRBV2 with TRBJ2-2; D is uncertain. V lost 8 bases and J lost 0, with 4 bases in between. Germline-derived CDR1 and CDR2 are SNHLY and FYNNEI. The CDR3 contains 12 residues. The CDR3 spells CASPTNTGELFF. The CDR3 coding sequence is TGTGCCAGCCCGACGAACACCGGGGAGCTGTTTTTT.

J is TRBJ1-5 and V is TRBV27; 7 bases agree with TRBD1. J gave up 2 bases and V 8 bases, and 6 bases lay outside the gene matches. The CDR3 totals 14 residues. Germline CDR1 is MNHEY and CDR2 is SMNVEV (reference sequence). The DNA for the CDR3 is TGTGCCAGCTGCCCAGGGGGTGGCAATCAGCCCCAGCATTTT. Translating gives CASCPGGGNQPQHF.

This clone has just one count. V gene TRBV15 combines with J gene TRBJ2-1; 11 bases agree with TRBD2. Germline V CDR1 and CDR2: LNHNV, YYDKDF (reference sequence). J gave up 2 bases and V 3 bases, and 3 bases lay outside the gene matches. This CDR3 is built from 16 residues. This chain's CDR3 is CATSRGTSGTYNEQFF. As DNA, the CDR3 is TGTGCCACCAGCAGGGGGACTAGCGGCACCTACAATGAGCAGTTCTTC.

This chain links TRBV5-1 with TRBJ1-5, with TRBD1 as a possible D gene (6 bases). The CDR3 is made up of 14 amino acids. V was clipped by 4 bases and J by 7 bases, with 15 bases between them. Germline values: CDR1 SGHRS, CDR2 YFSETQ. The CDR3 DNA follows: TGCGCCAGCAGCCCTGGGGGGGGCGGGCAGCCCCAGCATTTT. Translated, it gives CASSPGGGGQPQHF.

The chain combines TRBV19 with TRBJ2-2; no clear D gene. V lost 4 bases and J 7 bases, leaving 7 bases between the germline ends. The germline CDR1 and CDR2 sequences are LNHDA and SQIVND (reference sequence). CDR3 length equals 12 residues. The CDR3 DNA reads TGTGCCAGTAGTAAAGGCGACGGGGAGCTGTTTTTT. Its translation is CASSKGDGELFF.

This chain links TRBV4-3 with TRBJ2-7; 7 bases agree with TRBD2. This CDR3 comprises 15 residues. The V gene end was trimmed by 0 bases and the J gene end by 3 bases; junction bases not matched to a gene: 5. CDR1 LGHNA and CDR2 YSLEER come from the germline V gene. The CDR3 reads CASSQEQGGIYEQYF. CDR3 DNA sequence: TGCGCCAGCAGCCAAGAGCAGGGAGGGATCTACGAGCAGTACTTC.

This clone was observed once. The gene calls are TRBV14 and TRBJ1-2; D call uncertain. Germline V gene lookup returns CDR1 SGHDN and CDR2 FVKESK. The V end was cut by 0 bases, the J end by 5 bases, with 10 bases between. This CDR3 is 14 amino acids long. CDR3 coding DNA: TGTGCCAGCAGCCAAGATCCCCGGAAGTATGGCTACACCTTC. It specifies CASSQDPRKYGYTF.